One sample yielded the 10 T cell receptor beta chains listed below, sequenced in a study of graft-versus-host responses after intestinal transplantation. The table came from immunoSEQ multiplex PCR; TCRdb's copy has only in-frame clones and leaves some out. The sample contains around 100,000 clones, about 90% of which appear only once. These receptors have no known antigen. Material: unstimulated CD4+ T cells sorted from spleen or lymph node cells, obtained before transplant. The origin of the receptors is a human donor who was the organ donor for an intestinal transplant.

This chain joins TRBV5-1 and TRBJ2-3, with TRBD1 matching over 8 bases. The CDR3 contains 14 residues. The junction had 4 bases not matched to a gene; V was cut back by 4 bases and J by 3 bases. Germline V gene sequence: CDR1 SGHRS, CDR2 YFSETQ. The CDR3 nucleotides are TGCGCCAGCAGCCCTGGACAGGGAACAGATACGCAGTATTTT. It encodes CASSPGQGTDTQYF.

The CDR3, as DNA: TGTGCCAGCAGTGAATCGACAGGGTACTCCTACGAGCAGTACTTC. Translating it yields CASSESTGYSYEQYF. V gene TRBV2 combines with J gene TRBJ2-7, with 7 bases identical to TRBD1. V was clipped by 2 bases and J by 0 bases; unmatched bases: 4. Germline V CDR1 and CDR2: SNHLY, FYNNEI. This CDR3 contains 15 residues.

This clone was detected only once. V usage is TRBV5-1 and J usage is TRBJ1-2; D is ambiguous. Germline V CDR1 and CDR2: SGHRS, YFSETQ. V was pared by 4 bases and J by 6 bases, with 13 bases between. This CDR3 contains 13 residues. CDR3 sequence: CASSKFREDGYTF. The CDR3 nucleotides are TGCGCCAGCAGCAAATTCCGGGAGGATGGCTACACCTTC. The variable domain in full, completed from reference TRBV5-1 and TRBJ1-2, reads KAGVTQTPRYLIKTRGQQVTLSCSPISGHRSVSWYQQTPGQGLQFLFEYFSETQRNKGNFPGRFSGRQFSNSRSEMNVSTLELGDSALYLCASSKFREDGYTFGSGTRLTVV.

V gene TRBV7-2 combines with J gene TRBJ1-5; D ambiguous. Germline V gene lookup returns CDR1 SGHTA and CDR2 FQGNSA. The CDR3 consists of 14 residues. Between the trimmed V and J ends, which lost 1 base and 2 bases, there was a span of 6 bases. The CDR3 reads CASSLVGGNQPQHF. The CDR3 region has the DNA TGTGCCAGCAGCTTAGTGGGCGGCAATCAGCCCCAGCATTTT.

The CDR3 loop reads CASRPGHGRPGPQHF. In nucleotides, the CDR3 is TGTGCCAGCAGACCGGGACACGGGCGTCCGGGGCCCCAGCATTTT. The chain links TRBV27 to TRBJ1-5; the D gene is possibly TRBD1 (6 bases). The ends were cut back, 6 bases at V and 9 bases at J, with 21 bases in the middle. CDR3 length: 15 amino acids. Germline CDR1 reads MNHEY; CDR2 reads SMNVEV (reference sequence).

CDR3 coding DNA: TGTGCCAGCAGAACCCAAAGTCTAACCGGGGAGCTGTTTTTT. Amino acid sequence: CASRTQSLTGELFF. The J gene is TRBJ2-2, the V gene TRBV6-4; D unclear. The CDR3 consists of 14 residues. Trimming shortened V by 6 bases and J by 5 bases, and 13 bases separated the two germline ends. Germline lookup yields CDR1 MRHNA and CDR2 SNTAGT.

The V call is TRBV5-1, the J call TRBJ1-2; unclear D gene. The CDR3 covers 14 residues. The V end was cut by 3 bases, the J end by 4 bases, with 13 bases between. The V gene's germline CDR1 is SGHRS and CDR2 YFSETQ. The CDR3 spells CASSSQDGSYGYTF. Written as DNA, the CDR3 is TGCGCCAGCAGCTCTCAGGACGGATCCTATGGCTACACCTTC.

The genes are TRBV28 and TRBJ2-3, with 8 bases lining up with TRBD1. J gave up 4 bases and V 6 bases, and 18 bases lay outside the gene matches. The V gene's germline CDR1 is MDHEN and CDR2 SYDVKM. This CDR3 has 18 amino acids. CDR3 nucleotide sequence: TGTGCCAGCAGCCGCCGCCGGACAGGGTATTTTGGCGCAGATACGCAGTATTTT. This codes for CASSRRRTGYFGADTQYF.

CDR3 bases: TGTGCCAGCAGCCCTACAGGGGATCACTATGGCTACACCTTC. This codes for CASSPTGDHYGYTF. The V call is TRBV7-2, the J call TRBJ1-2; 7 nucleotides agree with TRBD1. The CDR3 has 14 residues. Looked up from germline, CDR1 is SGHTA and CDR2 is FQGNSA. V lost 5 bases and J lost 3; bases outside the gene matches: 6.

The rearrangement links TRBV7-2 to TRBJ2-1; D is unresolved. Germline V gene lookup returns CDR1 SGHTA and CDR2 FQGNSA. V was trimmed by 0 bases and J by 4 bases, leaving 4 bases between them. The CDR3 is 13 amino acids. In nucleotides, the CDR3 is TGTGCCAGCAGCTTAGCTCCTTACAATGAGCAGTTCTTC. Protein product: CASSLAPYNEQFF.